This TCR beta chain derives from a study of graft-versus-host responses after intestinal transplantation. The overall study: Following induction with anti-thymocyte globulin, all recipients were given tacrolimus and steroids for around three years. General study points: Early after transplant, HvG clones declined as circulating GvH clones peaked.

The V end was cut by 5 bases, the J end by 4 bases, with 6 bases between. Germline V lookup: CDR1 MNHEY, CDR2 SVGAGI. This CDR3 comprises 12 residues. The table came from immunoSEQ multiplex PCR; TCRdb's copy has only in-frame clones and leaves some out. This repertoire shows around 120,000 clones, about 93% found once; its top ten account for around 0.12%. This clone appeared a single time. No antigen is known for it. This clonotype was sampled from a human donor who received an intestinal transplant. This chain links TRBV6-5 with TRBJ1-5, with unresolved D. The sequencing used unstimulated CD4+ T cells sorted from spleen or lymph node cells, collected before intestinal transplant. As DNA, the CDR3 is TGTGCCAGCAGTCAAGGTAATCAGCCCCAGCATTTT. Translating gives CASSQGNQPQHF.